The T cell receptor beta chain described here comes from a study of cytomegalovirus exposure and HLA in healthy donors. Overall study findings and caveats: Productive status was seen about 90% or about 30% of the time for most TCR beta V segments in an earlier analysis.

V was clipped by 3 bases and J by 1 base, with 16 bases between them. This CDR3 region has 16 residues. The germline V gene has CDR1 SGHNT and CDR2 YYREEE (reference sequence). Use of 60 Vbeta and 13 Jbeta primers characterized the PCR. Data came from immunoSEQ multiplex PCR; TCRdb stores just in-frame clones and leaves some out. The profile shows 140,000 or so clones, roughly 80% of them singletons. On this clone itself: Its antigen is unidentified.

The receptor comes from a female donor in good health and CMV-seronegative. The chain joins TRBV5-4 to TRBJ1-1, with D possibly matching TRBD1 (6 bases). The sample consisted of PBMCs. The DNA for the CDR3 is TGTGCCAGCAGCTCCCCCGGGATGGACAGGAACACTGAAGCTTTCTTT. As protein: CASSSPGMDRNTEAFF. Together with reference TRBV5-4 and TRBJ1-1, the CDR3 gives the full variable domain: ETGVTQSPTHLIKTRGQQVTLRCSSQSGHNTVSWYQQALGQGPQFIFQYYREEENGRGNFPPRFSGLQFPNYSSELNVNALELDDSALYLCASSSPGMDRNTEAFFGQGTRLTVV.